The 26 T cell receptor beta chains presented below share a single source sample, sequenced in a study of OX40 agonist ivuxolimab in advanced cancers. The assay was immunoSEQ multiplex PCR, and TCRdb's table has in-frame clones only and misses some. The data contain tens of thousands of clones, about 91% of them singletons. Sample: CD4+ or CD8+ T cells sorted from blood, taken in a trial of the OX40 agonist ivuxolimab. These receptor sequences come from an adult with an advanced solid tumor such as melanoma, head and neck, liver or kidney cancer.

The rearrangement links TRBV5-4 to TRBJ2-1; 7 nucleotides align to TRBD2. V gave up 0 bases and J gave up 0 bases; unmatched junction bases: 3. The CDR3 runs to 16 residues. The germline gives CDR1 SGHNT, CDR2 YYREEE (reference sequence). CDR3: CASSLGLAASYNEQFF. The CDR3 DNA reads TGTGCCAGCAGCTTGGGCCTAGCGGCCTCCTACAATGAGCAGTTCTTC. Filled out from reference TRBV5-4 and TRBJ2-1, the complete variable domain reads ETGVTQSPTHLIKTRGQQVTLRCSSQSGHNTVSWYQQALGQGPQFIFQYYREEENGRGNFPPRFSGLQFPNYSSELNVNALELDDSALYLCASSLGLAASYNEQFFGPGTRLTVL.

The CDR3 reads CASRKTDRYNSPLHF. The CDR3 bases are TGTGCCAGCAGAAAGACGGACAGGTATAATTCACCCCTCCACTTT. The chain joins TRBV27 to TRBJ1-6; 7 bases fit TRBD1. CDR3 length: 15 amino acids. CDR1 MNHEY and CDR2 SMNVEV come from the germline V gene (reference sequence). Germline trimming cut 6 bases from V and 4 bases from J; bases unmatched to any gene: 6.

The chain joins TRBV19 to TRBJ2-2, with D unresolved. The length of the CDR3 is 13 residues. The germline CDR1 and CDR2 sequences are LNHDA and SQIVND (reference sequence). V was clipped by 4 bases and J by 1 base, with 4 bases between them. The CDR3 DNA sequence: TGTGCCAGTAGTAACTGGAACACCGGGGAGCTGTTTTTT. This codes for CASSNWNTGELFF.

The chain joins TRBV7-6 to TRBJ2-5, with D possibly TRBD1 on 5 matching bases. V lost 3 bases and J 5 bases, leaving 10 bases between the germline ends. Germline CDR1 and CDR2: SGHVS and FNYEAQ. The CDR3 has 13 residues. The CDR3 loop is CASSLVRVETQYF. CDR3 nucleotides: TGTGCCAGCAGCTTGGTCAGGGTGGAGACCCAGTACTTC.

The rearrangement uses TRBV7-3 and TRBJ2-5, with 8 nucleotides matching TRBD1. The germline gives CDR1 SGHTA, CDR2 FQGTGA. V dropped 5 bases and J dropped 3; count of bases not matched to a gene: 2. The CDR3 totals 13 residues. CDR3 bases: TGTGCCAGCAGCCCGGGACAGGAAGAGACCCAGTACTTC. This gives the protein CASSPGQEETQYF.

J is TRBJ1-4 and V is TRBV27; 7 bases line up with TRBD1. Germline CDR1 reads MNHEY; CDR2 reads SMNVEV (reference sequence). This CDR3 comprises 16 residues. V lost 6 bases, J lost 0 bases, and 7 bases stayed unmatched. The CDR3 is CASRRTGAPTNEKLFF. DNA for the CDR3: TGTGCCAGCAGGCGCACAGGGGCTCCAACTAATGAAAAACTGTTTTTT.

J is TRBJ1-5 and V is TRBV18; unclear D gene. V dropped 3 bases and J dropped 10 bases, with 10 bases sitting between them. This CDR3 has 12 residues. Germline V gene data show CDR1 as KGHSH and CDR2 as LQKENI. The CDR3 region is CASSPGVGPQHF. CDR3 DNA: TGTGCCAGCTCACCTGGAGTGGGACCCCAGCATTTT. Supplemented by reference TRBV18 and TRBJ1-5, the full variable domain reads NAGVMQNPRHLVRRRGQEARLRCSPMKGHSHVYWYRQLPEEGLKFMVYLQKENIIDESGMPKERFSAEFPKEGPSILRIQQVVRGDSAAYFCASSPGVGPQHFGDGTRLSIL.

V and J are TRBV7-3 and TRBJ1-1; tentatively, D is TRBD1 (5 bases). CDR1 and CDR2 from the germline V gene are SGHTA and FQGTGA. Trimming pared 0 bases from V and 1 base from J, leaving 12 bases between. The CDR3 has 16 amino acids. Written as DNA, the CDR3 is TGTGCCAGCAGCTTAACCCCGGGACGGCCGAACACTGAAGCTTTCTTT. It encodes CASSLTPGRPNTEAFF.

The chain uses TRBV18 and TRBJ2-3; 7 bases fit TRBD1. J gave up 3 bases and V 5 bases, and 5 bases lay outside the gene matches. There are 14 residues in the CDR3. Germline assignment: CDR1 KGHSH and CDR2 LQKENI. The CDR3 is CASSLGRGTDTQYF. CDR3 sequence (DNA): TGTGCCAGCTCATTGGGCAGGGGGACAGATACGCAGTATTTT.

The chain combines TRBV2 with TRBJ2-1; D is perhaps TRBD2 (6 bases). The CDR3 length is 15 residues. V dropped 3 bases and J dropped 8 bases, with 17 bases sitting between them. CDR1 and CDR2 (germline): SNHLY, FYNNEI. The CDR3 DNA reads TGTGCCAGCAGTGATGTGGGGGGAGAATTCGATGAGCAGTTCTTC. Translation gives CASSDVGGEFDEQFF.

The rearrangement joins TRBV7-9 to TRBJ2-7; D call uncertain. Deletions cut 5 bases from V and 4 bases from J, with 18 bases between. The CDR3 loop spans 15 amino acids. Per the germline V gene, CDR1 is SEHNR and CDR2 is FQNEAQ (reference sequence). CDR3: CASSPLERASYEQYV. The CDR3 DNA is TGTGCCAGCAGCCCCTTGGAACGGGCGAGTTACGAGCAGTACGTC.

This chain joins TRBV2 and TRBJ1-5, with TRBD1 matching over 7 bases. CDR3 length equals 14 residues. The V and J ends lost 5 bases and 4 bases, in that order; junction bases with no gene match: 5. Germline V lookup: CDR1 SNHLY, CDR2 FYNNEI. The CDR3 region is CASSQGGRNQPQHF. The CDR3 coding sequence is TGTGCCAGCAGTCAGGGGGGCCGAAATCAGCCCCAGCATTTT.

This clone appeared once. The chain joins TRBV7-3 to TRBJ2-5; 10 bases align to TRBD2. There are 16 residues in the CDR3. Germline V gene sequence: CDR1 SGHTA, CDR2 FQGTGA. After removal of 4 bases from V and 3 bases from J, the junction contained 8 bases not matched to a gene. The CDR3 loop reads CASSSSSGSGEETQYF. The DNA of the CDR3 is TGTGCCAGCAGCTCCTCTAGCGGGAGCGGGGAAGAGACCCAGTACTTC.

V gene TRBV5-5 combines with J gene TRBJ1-6; D not certain. The CDR3 is made up of 15 amino acids. Trimming removed 0 bases at V and 9 bases at J, with 13 bases between. Germline CDR1 and CDR2: SGHKS and YYEKEE (reference sequence). The CDR3 here is CASSLGPSGSSPLHF. CDR3 nucleotides: TGTGCCAGCAGCTTGGGACCGTCTGGGAGTTCACCCCTCCACTTT.

The chain is built from TRBV7-3 and TRBJ2-5; 7 positions agree with TRBD2. V shed 4 bases, J shed 3 bases, and the junction held 2 bases outside the gene matches. Germline V lookup: CDR1 SGHTA, CDR2 FQGTGA. This CDR3 spans 13 amino acids. CDR3 in DNA: TGTGCCAGCAGCTGGACTAGGGAAGAGACCCAGTACTTC. It translates to CASSWTREETQYF.

This chain links TRBV6-1 with TRBJ1-5; no clear D gene. The germline V gene has CDR1 MNHNS and CDR2 SASEGT. This CDR3 comprises 15 residues. Trimming took off 5 bases at V and 6 bases at J, with 17 bases between the two ends. The CDR3 sequence: CASSTSGQVGQPQHF. For the CDR3, the DNA is TGTGCCAGCAGTACCTCAGGCCAGGTGGGTCAGCCCCAGCATTTT.

The chain joins TRBV11-2 to TRBJ2-7; 10 bases align to TRBD2. This CDR3 region has 15 residues. V was clipped by 5 bases and J by 5 bases; unmatched bases: 9. Germline V gene lookup returns CDR1 SGHAT and CDR2 FQNNGV. The CDR3 coding sequence is TGTGCCAGCAGCGTCTCCCCTAGCGGGGGAAACGAGCAGTACGTC. This encodes CASSVSPSGGNEQYV.

The rearrangement links TRBV4-2 to TRBJ2-1; perhaps TRBD2 as D (7 bases). Germline CDR1 LGHNA, CDR2 YNFKEQ. This CDR3 is built from 16 residues. V lost 1 base and J lost 4, with 14 bases in between. CDR3 sequence (DNA): TGTGCCAGCAGCCAAGCGGGGGCGGGGGCATACAATGAGCAGTTCTTC. As protein: CASSQAGAGAYNEQFF.

The chain has TRBV27 and TRBJ1-3; no clear D. V was trimmed by 6 bases and J by 2 bases, leaving 11 bases between them. Germline-derived CDR1 and CDR2 are MNHEY and SMNVEV (reference sequence). The CDR3 spans 14 residues. CDR3 DNA sequence: TGTGCCAGCAGCGGGTTAGGAGCTGGAAACACCATATATTTT. It translates to CASSGLGAGNTIYF.

CDR3: CASSNGRTPSINEKLFF. Written as DNA, the CDR3 is TGTGCCAGCAGTAACGGACGGACCCCTTCCATTAATGAAAAACTGTTTTTT. The V call is TRBV27, the J call TRBJ1-4; D uncertain. V lost 5 bases and J lost 4, with 20 bases in between. CDR3 length: 17 amino acids. Looked up from germline, CDR1 is MNHEY and CDR2 is SMNVEV (reference sequence).

The chain couples TRBV5-1 to TRBJ2-5, with 12 nucleotides matching TRBD1. Germline assignment: CDR1 SGHRS and CDR2 YFSETQ. The CDR3 is 15 residues long. J lost 11 bases, V lost 4 bases, and 12 bases had no gene match. The CDR3 sequence: CASSIAGQGAGTQYF. The CDR3 coding sequence is TGCGCCAGCAGCATCGCGGGACAGGGGGCTGGTACTCAGTACTTC.

The gene calls are TRBV2 and TRBJ1-5, with D uncertain. In germline, CDR1 is SNHLY, CDR2 FYNNEI. The CDR3 length is 13 residues. Trimming removed 3 bases from V and 5 bases from J, with 8 bases in between. The CDR3 region has the DNA TGTGCCAGCAGTGAGGGGATGGATCAGCCCCAGCATTTT. This gives the protein CASSEGMDQPQHF.

V and J are TRBV2 and TRBJ1-1; the D is unclear. V lost 2 bases, J lost 0 bases, and 19 bases lay in between. Germline CDR1 and CDR2: SNHLY and FYNNEI. The CDR3 is 18 residues long. Here the CDR3 reads CASSERGGRLLLNTEAFF. CDR3 nucleotide sequence: TGTGCCAGCAGTGAACGTGGAGGGCGCTTACTACTGAACACTGAAGCTTTCTTT.

CDR3 sequence: CASSDWTYGYTF. CDR3 nucleotides: TGTGCCAGCAGTGATTGGACCTATGGCTACACCTTC. This chain uses TRBV2 with TRBJ1-2; D uncertain. V lost 3 bases and J lost 4, with 6 bases in between. The CDR3 loop spans 12 amino acids. The germline V gene has CDR1 SNHLY and CDR2 FYNNEI. The full variable domain, its missing parts supplied by reference TRBV2 and TRBJ1-2, is EPEVTQTPSHQVTQMGQEVILRCVPISNHLYFYWYRQILGQKVEFLVSFYNNEISEKSEIFDDQFSVERPDGSNFTLKIRSTKLEDSAMYFCASSDWTYGYTFGSGTRLTVV.

The chain joins TRBV6-6 to TRBJ1-4; the D gene is possibly TRBD1 (5 bases). Germline loops: CDR1 MNHNY, CDR2 SVGAGI (reference sequence). CDR3 length: 14 amino acids. Between the trimmed V and J ends, which lost 5 bases and 4 bases, there was a span of 11 bases. DNA of the CDR3: TGTGCCAGCAGTGGGACGGTGGGTAATGAAAAACTGTTTTTT. This gives the protein CASSGTVGNEKLFF.

The chain couples TRBV10-3 to TRBJ2-1; D is undetermined. Trimming left V 4 bases short and J 3 bases short, with 10 bases between. The CDR3 consists of 14 residues. The V gene's germline CDR1 is ENHRY and CDR2 SYGVKD. The DNA for the CDR3 is TGTGCCATCAGTGCAGAGAGAAACTACAATGAGCAGTTCTTC. Translation gives CAISAERNYNEQFF.